The text below deals with one T cell receptor (beta chain). V dropped 5 bases and J dropped 7; count of bases not matched to a gene: 1. Germline CDR1 is LGHDT and CDR2 is YNNKEL (reference sequence). This CDR3 is 11 amino acids long. Assay: immunoSEQ multiplex PCR; the TCRdb copy retains only in-frame clones and omits some. The sample lists under 200,000 clones; approximately 90% were seen once. The data derive from a study of blood T cell repertoires in COVID-19. Participants spanned ages about 18 to 95 years and resided in some 22 US areas. What the recovered Cohort 3 donors had was two negative PCRs, clearance, or symptom resolution.

This chain connects TRBV3-1 (or the pseudogene TRBV3-2) to TRBJ2-7; 8 bases fit TRBD1. The specimen sequenced was PBMCs or T cells enriched from blood (not recorded which). This TCR was recovered from a woman between 18 and 29 years old who had recovered from COVID-19. The CDR3 is CASSGDREQYF. CDR3 nucleotides: TGTGCCAGCAGCGGGGACAGGGAGCAGTACTTC.